The 20 T cell receptor beta chains listed next were all sequenced from one sample in a study of breast tumors, draining lymph nodes, adjacent tissues listed by TCRdb under 2016. Library creation used multiplex PCR. TCRdb lists the instrument as Illumina HiSeq 2000. TCRdb applied fastp at Q25 and MiXCR to the public reads, then kept only in-frame beta chains. Each entry merges the rows of one CDR3 protein and shows their most common DNA and genes. For this sample the table gives approximately 230,000 distinct CDR3 sequences, of which under 40% were detected only once. About 3.9% of the sample is taken by the ten largest. The lymph node samples were taken from the axillary draining lymph nodes of breast cancer patients. The specimen sequenced was axillary lymph node tissue. The receptor source for this set is a female donor with breast cancer. Some clones in this sample may be carry-over from other donors' samples.

The gene calls are TRBV6-1 and TRBJ2-1; 9 nucleotides align to TRBD2. Trimming took 6 bases from V and 2 from J; bases not matched to a gene: 11. CDR3 length: 17 amino acids. CDR1 is MNHNS, CDR2 SASEGT, per germline. Here the CDR3 DNA reads TGTGCCAGCAGCCTTAGACTAGCGGACGTCCCCTACAATGAGCAGTTCTTC. It yields the protein CASSLRLADVPYNEQFF.

The gene calls are TRBV14 and TRBJ2-5; 7 bases agree with TRBD1. The length of the CDR3 is 18 residues. Germline trimming cut 0 bases from V and 3 bases from J; bases unmatched to any gene: 13. CDR1 is SGHDN, CDR2 FVKESK, per germline. The CDR3 DNA is TGTGCCAGCAGCCAAGAGACAGGGACCGGGGAATTCAAAGAGACCCAGTACTTC. This encodes CASSQETGTGEFKETQYF.

This clonotype appeared a single time. This sequence joins TRBV5-4 and TRBJ1-3; D gene unclear. The CDR3 runs 17 residues. V lost 7 bases, J lost 0 bases, and 20 bases lay in between. Germline lookup yields CDR1 SGHNT and CDR2 YYREEE (reference sequence). The CDR3 coding sequence is TGTGCCAGCGGCTCCAGCTTAGGACGGAACTCTGGAAACACCATATATTTT. Translating gives CASGSSLGRNSGNTIYF.

At least ten counts were recorded for this clonotype. This chain uses TRBV20-1 with TRBJ2-7; D unclear. Germline V lookup: CDR1 DFQATT, CDR2 SNEGSKA (reference sequence). The CDR3 sequence is 13 residues long. The germline V and J ends were trimmed by 6 bases and 3 bases, with 15 bases remaining between them. The CDR3 here is CSAPGLSNYEQYF. CDR3 sequence (DNA): TGCAGTGCCCCCGGGCTTAGTAACTACGAGCAGTACTTC.

This clonotype was counted only a few times. The CDR3 bases are TGTGCCAGCGCCGGGACTAGCGGGGGGCTTAGCTCCTACAATGAGCAGTTCTTC. It yields the protein CASAGTSGGLSSYNEQFF. This chain links TRBV9 with TRBJ2-1; 15 nucleotides match TRBD2. This CDR3 has 18 residues. After removal of 7 bases from V and 0 bases from J, the junction contained 8 bases not matched to a gene. Germline V gene data show CDR1 as SGDLS and CDR2 as YYNGEE.

The chain carries TRBV18 and TRBJ2-7, with TRBD1 matching over 9 bases. V lost 5 bases, J lost 2 bases, and 7 bases stayed unmatched. This CDR3 has 15 residues. In germline, CDR1 is KGHSH, CDR2 LQKENI. The CDR3: CASSTGQGITYEQYF. CDR3 nucleotide sequence: TGTGCCAGCTCAACGGGACAGGGAATAACCTACGAGCAGTACTTC.

This clonotype was recorded at least ten times. V is TRBV12-3 or TRBV12-4 and J is TRBJ1-2; D unresolved. The CDR3 extends over 12 amino acids. Trimming removed 6 bases from V and 4 bases from J, with 9 bases in between. The CDR3 sequence is CASRDDSYGYTF. The DNA for the CDR3 is TGTGCCAGCAGAGACGATTCCTATGGCTACACCTTC.

The genes are TRBV2 and TRBJ1-2; D is ambiguous. Germline CDR1 SNHLY, CDR2 FYNNEI. The CDR3 runs 17 residues. The V end lost 3 bases, the J end lost 0 bases, and 17 bases lay between the germline ends. This CDR3 is CASSDQPVLGTNYGYTF. The CDR3 nucleotides read TGTGCCAGCAGTGATCAGCCTGTTTTGGGAACTAACTATGGCTACACCTTC.

The chain couples TRBV2 to TRBJ2-5; D is unclear. The CDR3 loop spans 13 amino acids. CDR1 and CDR2 from the germline V gene are SNHLY and FYNNEI. V shed 6 bases and J shed 5 bases, with 13 bases lying between them. The CDR3 DNA sequence: TGTGCCAGCAGCCAGGACCGGGCGGAGACCCAGTACTTC. It yields the protein CASSQDRAETQYF.

The V call is TRBV25-1, the J call TRBJ1-2; D is unclear. This CDR3 spans 14 amino acids. V lost 4 bases, J lost 2 bases, and 11 bases lay in between. Germline V gives CDR1 MGHDK, CDR2 SYGVNS. The CDR3 DNA sequence: TGTGCCAGCAGTGCTAGTCACAGAAACTATGGCTACACCTTC. Its translation is CASSASHRNYGYTF.

This clonotype appeared a few times. A much larger clonotype is one base distant, so this may be a read error. V and J are TRBV5-8 and TRBJ1-2; weak D call: TRBD1 (6 bases). V was trimmed by 1 base and J by 8 bases, leaving 15 bases between them. CDR1 is SGHTS and CDR2 is YDEGEE in the germline V gene. The CDR3 sequence is 14 residues long. CDR3 nucleotide sequence: TGTGCCAGCAGCTTGAACAGGGCGCCAGGAGGCTACACCTTC. It encodes CASSLNRAPGGYTF.

This clonotype occurred many times. This sequence joins TRBV2 and TRBJ1-5, with 7 bases matching TRBD1. J gave up 9 bases and V 6 bases, and 14 bases lay outside the gene matches. Germline values: CDR1 SNHLY, CDR2 FYNNEI. The CDR3 length is 15 residues. This chain's CDR3 is CASRASTGAVGPQHF. CDR3 nucleotide sequence: TGTGCCAGCAGGGCTTCTACAGGGGCTGTAGGGCCCCAGCATTTT.

V gene TRBV6-2 or TRBV6-3 combines with J gene TRBJ1-6, with a possible D match to TRBD1 (5 bases). Trimming removed 6 bases at V and 9 bases at J, with 18 bases between. The CDR3 contains 15 residues. Looked up from germline, CDR1 is MNHEY and CDR2 is SVGEGT. The CDR3 DNA reads TGTGCCAGCAGCCGGGACCCTTTCTTCCTTTCACCCCTCCACTTT. It specifies CASSRDPFFLSPLHF.

Many counts were recorded for this clonotype. This chain connects TRBV12-3 or TRBV12-4 to TRBJ2-2; tentatively, D is TRBD2 (5 bases). Trimming shortened V by 6 bases and J by 0 bases, and 11 bases separated the two germline ends. The CDR3 has 15 amino acids. The CDR3 protein is CASRGSDSNTGELFF. CDR3 sequence (DNA): TGTGCCAGCAGGGGGTCGGACTCGAACACCGGGGAGCTGTTTTTT.

The sample holds many counts of this clonotype. V gene TRBV2 combines with J gene TRBJ1-2, with D unresolved. Germline V CDR1 and CDR2: SNHLY, FYNNEI. The CDR3 consists of 13 residues. The germline V and J ends were trimmed by 4 bases and 4 bases, with 10 bases remaining between them. CDR3 sequence: CASSARTAYGYTF. The CDR3 coding sequence is TGTGCCAGCAGTGCCCGGACCGCCTATGGCTACACCTTC.

The rearrangement joins TRBV20-1 to TRBJ1-6; possibly TRBD1 for D (6 bases). Trimming left V 6 bases short and J 10 bases short, with 22 bases between. Germline values: CDR1 DFQATT, CDR2 SNEGSKA (reference sequence). The CDR3 contains 15 residues. This CDR3 reads CSASPGQFLGSPLHF. The CDR3 DNA is TGCAGTGCAAGCCCCGGACAGTTCCTCGGGTCACCCCTCCACTTT.

This clonotype was recorded at least ten times. This chain joins TRBV11-2 and TRBJ2-2; D is perhaps TRBD1 (6 bases). The V and J ends lost 1 base and 3 bases respectively, with 18 bases between them. The germline CDR1 and CDR2 sequences are SGHAT and FQNNGV. The CDR3 has 18 amino acids. This CDR3 is CASSLGRGWSRDTGELFF. The CDR3 DNA sequence: TGTGCCAGCAGCTTAGGCAGGGGCTGGTCGCGGGACACCGGGGAGCTGTTTTTT.

The chain employs TRBV7-2 and TRBJ1-6, with no clear D. The CDR3 runs to 16 residues. Trimming took off 0 bases at V and 5 bases at J, with 11 bases between the two ends. CDR1 is SGHTA and CDR2 is FQGNSA in the germline V gene. The DNA for the CDR3 is TGTGCCAGCAGCTTAGCGGCAACCGGGAATAATTCACCCCTCCACTTT. Encoded protein: CASSLAATGNNSPLHF.

The chain combines TRBV5-6 with TRBJ1-4; tentatively, D is TRBD1 (6 bases). This CDR3 has 15 residues. Germline CDR1 SGHDT, CDR2 YYEEEE. With 4 bases removed from V and 3 bases from J, the gap between germline ends came to 13 bases. CDR3 amino acids: CASSASRGPNEKLFF. CDR3 nucleotides: TGTGCCAGCAGCGCCTCCAGGGGCCCTAATGAAAAACTGTTTTTT.

This clonotype was recorded a few times. A much larger clone differs from this one at a single base, so this may be a read error. This chain joins TRBV12-5 and TRBJ2-1; D remains ambiguous. This CDR3 has 14 amino acids. V was shortened by 3 bases and J by 10 bases, with 16 bases between the two germline ends. The germline V gene encodes CDR1 LGHNT and CDR2 FRNRAP. CDR3 region: CASGFTQSRREQFF. The CDR3 DNA reads TGTGCTAGTGGTTTCACCCAAAGTAGACGGGAGCAGTTCTTC.